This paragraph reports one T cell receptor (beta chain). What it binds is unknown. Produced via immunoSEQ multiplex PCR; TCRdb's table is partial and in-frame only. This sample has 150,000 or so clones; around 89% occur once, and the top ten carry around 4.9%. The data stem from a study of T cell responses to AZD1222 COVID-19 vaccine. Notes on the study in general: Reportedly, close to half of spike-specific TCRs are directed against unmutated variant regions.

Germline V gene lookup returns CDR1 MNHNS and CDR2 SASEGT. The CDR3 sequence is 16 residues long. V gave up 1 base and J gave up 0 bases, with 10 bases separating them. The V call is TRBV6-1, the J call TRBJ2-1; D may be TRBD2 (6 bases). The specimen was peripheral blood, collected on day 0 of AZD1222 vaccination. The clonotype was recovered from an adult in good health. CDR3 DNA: TGTGCCAGCAGTGAAGGATTCGGGAGCTCCTACAATGAGCAGTTCTTC. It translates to CASSEGFGSSYNEQFF.